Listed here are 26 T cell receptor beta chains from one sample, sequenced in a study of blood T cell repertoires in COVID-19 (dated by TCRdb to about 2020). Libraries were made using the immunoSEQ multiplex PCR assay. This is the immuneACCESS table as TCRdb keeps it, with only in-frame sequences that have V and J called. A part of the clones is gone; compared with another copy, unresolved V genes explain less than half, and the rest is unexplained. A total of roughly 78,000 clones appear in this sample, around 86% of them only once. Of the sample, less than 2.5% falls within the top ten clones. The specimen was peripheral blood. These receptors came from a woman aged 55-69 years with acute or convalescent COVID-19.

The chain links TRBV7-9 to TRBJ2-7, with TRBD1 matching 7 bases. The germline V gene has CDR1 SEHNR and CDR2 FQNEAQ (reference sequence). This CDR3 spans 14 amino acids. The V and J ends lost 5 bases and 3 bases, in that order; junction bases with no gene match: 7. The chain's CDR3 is CASSLTGVFYEQYF. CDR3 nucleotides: TGTGCCAGCAGCCTAACAGGGGTATTCTACGAGCAGTACTTC.

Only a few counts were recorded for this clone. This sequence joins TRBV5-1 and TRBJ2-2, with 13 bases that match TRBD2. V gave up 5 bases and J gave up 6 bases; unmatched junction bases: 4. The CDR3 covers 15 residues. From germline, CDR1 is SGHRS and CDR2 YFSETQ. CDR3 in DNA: TGCGCCAGCAGTTCGGGACTAGCGGGGTCCGGGGAGCTGTTTTTT. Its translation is CASSSGLAGSGELFF.

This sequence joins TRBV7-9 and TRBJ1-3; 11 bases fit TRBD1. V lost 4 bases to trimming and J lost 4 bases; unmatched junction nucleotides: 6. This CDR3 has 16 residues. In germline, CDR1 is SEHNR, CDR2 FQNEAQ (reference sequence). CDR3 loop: CASSSGQGAPGNTIYF. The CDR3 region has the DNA TGTGCCAGCAGCTCCGGACAGGGGGCGCCCGGAAACACCATATATTTT.

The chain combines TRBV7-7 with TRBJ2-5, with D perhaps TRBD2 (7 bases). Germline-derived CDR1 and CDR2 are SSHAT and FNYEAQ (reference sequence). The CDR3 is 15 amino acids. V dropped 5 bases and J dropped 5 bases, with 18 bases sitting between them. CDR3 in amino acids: CASSDTDGGRETQYF. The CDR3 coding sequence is TGTGCCAGCAGCGACACCGACGGGGGGCGGGAGACCCAGTACTTC.

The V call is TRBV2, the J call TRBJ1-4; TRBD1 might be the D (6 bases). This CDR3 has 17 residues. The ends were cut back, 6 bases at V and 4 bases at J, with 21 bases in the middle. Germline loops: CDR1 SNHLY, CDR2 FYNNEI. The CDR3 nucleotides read TGTGCCAGCAGCTTATGGGAACAGGGACCCTTTAATGAAAAACTGTTTTTT. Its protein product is CASSLWEQGPFNEKLFF.

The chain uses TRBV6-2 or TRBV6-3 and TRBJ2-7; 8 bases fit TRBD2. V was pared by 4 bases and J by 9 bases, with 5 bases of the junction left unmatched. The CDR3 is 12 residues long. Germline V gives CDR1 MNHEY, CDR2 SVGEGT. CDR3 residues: CASSSPLAGQYF. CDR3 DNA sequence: TGTGCCAGCAGTTCCCCCCTAGCGGGGCAGTACTTC.

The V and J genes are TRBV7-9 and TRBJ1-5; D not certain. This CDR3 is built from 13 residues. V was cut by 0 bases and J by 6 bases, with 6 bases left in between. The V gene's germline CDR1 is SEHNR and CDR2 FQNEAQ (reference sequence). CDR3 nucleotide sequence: TGTGCCAGCAGCTTAGCAGCGGGTCAGCCCCAGCATTTT. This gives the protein CASSLAAGQPQHF.

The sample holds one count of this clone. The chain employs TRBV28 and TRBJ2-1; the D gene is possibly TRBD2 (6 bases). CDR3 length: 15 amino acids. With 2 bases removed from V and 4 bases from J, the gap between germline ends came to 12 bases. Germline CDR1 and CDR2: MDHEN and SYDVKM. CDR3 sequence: CASSLGEAKYNEQFF. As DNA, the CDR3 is TGTGCCAGCAGTTTAGGGGAGGCGAAGTACAATGAGCAGTTCTTC.

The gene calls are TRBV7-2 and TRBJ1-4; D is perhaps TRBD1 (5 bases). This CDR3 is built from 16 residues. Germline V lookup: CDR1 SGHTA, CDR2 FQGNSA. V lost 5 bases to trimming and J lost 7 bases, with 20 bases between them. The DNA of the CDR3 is TGTGCCAGCAGCGATGACCCACGGGGGTTGAGTGAAAAACTGTTTTTT. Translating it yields CASSDDPRGLSEKLFF. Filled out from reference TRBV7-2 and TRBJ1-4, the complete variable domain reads GAGVSQSPSNKVTEKGKDVELRCDPISGHTALYWYRQSLGQGLEFLIYFQGNSAPDKSGLPSDRFSAERTGGSVSTLTIQRTQQEDSAVYLCASSDDPRGLSEKLFFGSGTQLSVL.

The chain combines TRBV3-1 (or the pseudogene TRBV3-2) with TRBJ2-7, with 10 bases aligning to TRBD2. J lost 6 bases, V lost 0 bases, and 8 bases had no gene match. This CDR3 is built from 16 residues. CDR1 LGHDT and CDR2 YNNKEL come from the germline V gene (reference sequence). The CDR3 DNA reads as TGTGCCAGCAGCCAAGATCGAGCTAGCGGGGGTCGCGAGCAGTACTTC. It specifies CASSQDRASGGREQYF.

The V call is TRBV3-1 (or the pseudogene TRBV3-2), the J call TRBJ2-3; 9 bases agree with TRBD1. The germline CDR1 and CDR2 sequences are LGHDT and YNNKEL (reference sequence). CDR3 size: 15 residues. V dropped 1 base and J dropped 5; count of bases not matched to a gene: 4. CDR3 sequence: CASSQASGQGDTQYF. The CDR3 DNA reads TGTGCCAGCAGCCAAGCCTCGGGACAGGGAGATACGCAGTATTTT.

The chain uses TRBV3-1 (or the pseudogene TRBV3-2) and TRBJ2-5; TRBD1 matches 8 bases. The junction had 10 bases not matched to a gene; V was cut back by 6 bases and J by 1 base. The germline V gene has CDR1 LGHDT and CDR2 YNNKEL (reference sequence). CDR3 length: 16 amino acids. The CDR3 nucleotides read TGTGCCAGCAGTCTCAGGACAGGGAGTAGCCAAGAGACCCAGTACTTC. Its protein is CASSLRTGSSQETQYF.

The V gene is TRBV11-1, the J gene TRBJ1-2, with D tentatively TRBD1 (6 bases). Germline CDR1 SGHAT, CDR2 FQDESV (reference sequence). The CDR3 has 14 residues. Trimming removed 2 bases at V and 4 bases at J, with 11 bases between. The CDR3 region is CASSLSQGAYGYTF. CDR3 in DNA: TGTGCCAGCAGCTTATCACAGGGTGCCTATGGCTACACCTTC.

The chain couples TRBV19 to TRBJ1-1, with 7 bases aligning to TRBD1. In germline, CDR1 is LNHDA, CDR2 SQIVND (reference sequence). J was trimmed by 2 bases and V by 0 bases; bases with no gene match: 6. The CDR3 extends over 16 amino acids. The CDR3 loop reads CASSIDLNRGNTEAFF. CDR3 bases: TGTGCCAGTAGTATAGATCTCAACAGGGGTAACACTGAAGCTTTCTTT.

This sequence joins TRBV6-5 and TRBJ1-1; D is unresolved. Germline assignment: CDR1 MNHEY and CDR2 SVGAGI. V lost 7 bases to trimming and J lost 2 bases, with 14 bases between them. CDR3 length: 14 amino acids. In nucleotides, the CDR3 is TGTGCCAGCACCGACGGCAGCGCCAACACTGAAGCTTTCTTT. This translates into CASTDGSANTEAFF.

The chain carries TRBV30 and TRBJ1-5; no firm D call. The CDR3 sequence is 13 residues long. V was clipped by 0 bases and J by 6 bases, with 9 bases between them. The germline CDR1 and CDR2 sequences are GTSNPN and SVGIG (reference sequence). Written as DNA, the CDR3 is TGTGCCTGGAGTGTATCCCCCGGTCAGCCCCAGCATTTT. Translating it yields CAWSVSPGQPQHF.

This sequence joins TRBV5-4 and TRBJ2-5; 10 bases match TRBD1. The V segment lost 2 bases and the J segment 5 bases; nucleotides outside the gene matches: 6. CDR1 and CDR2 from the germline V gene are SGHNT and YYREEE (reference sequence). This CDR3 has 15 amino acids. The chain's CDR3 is CASSLRQGARETQYF. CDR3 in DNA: TGTGCCAGCAGCTTAAGACAGGGGGCGCGTGAGACCCAGTACTTC.

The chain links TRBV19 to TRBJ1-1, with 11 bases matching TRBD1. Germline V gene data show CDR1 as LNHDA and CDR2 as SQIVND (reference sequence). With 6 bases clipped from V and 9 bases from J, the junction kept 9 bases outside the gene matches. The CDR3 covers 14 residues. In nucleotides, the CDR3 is TGTGCCAGTAGCGGGACAGGGGGTTCGGTAAAAGCTTTCTTT. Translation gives CASSGTGGSVKAFF.

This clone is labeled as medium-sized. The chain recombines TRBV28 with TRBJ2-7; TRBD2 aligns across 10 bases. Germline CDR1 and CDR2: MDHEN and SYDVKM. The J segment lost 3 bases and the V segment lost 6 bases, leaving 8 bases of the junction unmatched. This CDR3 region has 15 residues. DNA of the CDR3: TGTGCCAGCAGCCAGAGCGGGGGGGCCGTCTACGAGCAGTACTTC. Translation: CASSQSGGAVYEQYF.

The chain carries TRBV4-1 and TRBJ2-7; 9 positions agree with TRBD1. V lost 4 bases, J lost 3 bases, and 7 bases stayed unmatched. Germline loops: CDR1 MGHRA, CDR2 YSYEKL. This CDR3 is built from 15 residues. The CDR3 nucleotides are TGCGCCAGCAGCCCCCTGGGGACAGGGAACTACGAGCAGTACTTC. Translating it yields CASSPLGTGNYEQYF.

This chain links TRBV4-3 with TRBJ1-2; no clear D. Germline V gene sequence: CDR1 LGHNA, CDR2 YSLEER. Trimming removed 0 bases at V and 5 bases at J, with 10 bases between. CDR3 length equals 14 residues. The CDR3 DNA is TGCGCCAGCAGCCAAGAAACCGGGAATTATGGCTACACCTTC. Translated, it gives CASSQETGNYGYTF.

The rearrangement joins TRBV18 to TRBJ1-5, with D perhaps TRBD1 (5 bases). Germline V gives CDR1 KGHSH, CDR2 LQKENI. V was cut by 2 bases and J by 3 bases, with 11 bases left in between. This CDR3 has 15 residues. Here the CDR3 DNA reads TGTGCCAGCTCACCAGGGGCCGCCGCCAATCAGCCCCAGCATTTT. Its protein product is CASSPGAAANQPQHF.

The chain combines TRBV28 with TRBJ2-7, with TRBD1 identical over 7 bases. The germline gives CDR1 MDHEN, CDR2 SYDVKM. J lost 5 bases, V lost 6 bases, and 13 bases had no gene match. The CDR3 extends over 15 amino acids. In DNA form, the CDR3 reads TGTGCCAGCAGCGTTACAGGGGCCCTCTCGGACGAGCAGTACTTC. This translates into CASSVTGALSDEQYF.

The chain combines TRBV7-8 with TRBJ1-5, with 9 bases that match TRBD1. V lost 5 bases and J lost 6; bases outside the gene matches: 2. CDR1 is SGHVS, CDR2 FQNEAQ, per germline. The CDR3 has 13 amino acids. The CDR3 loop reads CASSPGQGQPQHF. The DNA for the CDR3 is TGTGCCAGCAGCCCGGGACAGGGTCAGCCCCAGCATTTT.

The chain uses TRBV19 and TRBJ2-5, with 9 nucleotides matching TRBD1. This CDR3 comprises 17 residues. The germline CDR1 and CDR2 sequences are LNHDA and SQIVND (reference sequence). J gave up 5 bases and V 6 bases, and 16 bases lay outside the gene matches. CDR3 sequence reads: CASRPVRGQGFQETQYF. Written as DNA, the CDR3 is TGTGCCAGTAGGCCCGTAAGGGGACAGGGTTTTCAGGAGACCCAGTACTTC.

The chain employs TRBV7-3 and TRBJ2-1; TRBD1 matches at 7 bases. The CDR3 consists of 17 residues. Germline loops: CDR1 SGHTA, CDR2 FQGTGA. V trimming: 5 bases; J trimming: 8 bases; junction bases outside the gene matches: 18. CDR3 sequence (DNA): TGTGCCAGCAGCACGACCGGGGTAGGGGGCCCGCTCTATGAGCAGTTCTTC. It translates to CASSTTGVGGPLYEQFF. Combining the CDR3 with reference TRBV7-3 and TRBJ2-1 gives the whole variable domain GAGVSQTPSNKVTEKGKYVELRCDPISGHTALYWYRQSLGQGPEFLIYFQGTGAADDSGLPNDRFFAVRPEGSVSTLKIQRTERGDSAVYLCASSTTGVGGPLYEQFFGPGTRLTVL.